This TCR beta chain was captured by sequencing in a study of blood T cell repertoires in COVID-19 (dated by TCRdb to the early 2020s). About the full investigation: Samples from collaborators originated in the United States, Italy and Spain and spanned both the acute and convalescent phases of COVID-19. A freely available public database, intended as a resource for researchers studying the immune response to SARS-CoV-2, is where the repertoires were released. Samples were obtained from the ongoing ImmuneRACE study (first 160 participants) and from about 1,300 subjects provided by 6 global collaborators. The dataset comprised deeply sampled blood TCRbeta repertoires from subjects exposed to, actively infected with, or recovered from COVID-19. The material from the prospective study consisted of cDNA or gDNA derived from T cells, B-cell-depleted T cells, or PBMCs. The sample metadata nearly always contained a de-identified subject ID, COVID-19 status, age in years and sex. Where available, HLA class I and class II types were taken from metadata supplied by the sample provider and were not determined by assay-based typing. Overall study results and their limits: The quantity of clinical and demographic metadata differed by source and by participant and was supplied without curation.

CDR1 is given as GTSNPN and CDR2 as SVGIG, both from the germline V gene (reference sequence). Deletion took 5 bases off V and 8 bases off J, with a span of 13 bases between the germline ends. The CDR3 measures 12 amino acids from cysteine to phenylalanine. The kept DNA is CDR3 alone, 36 bases in frame from the first base. The immunoSEQ Assay, a bias-controlled multiplex PCR, was used to amplify TCRbeta CDR3 regions from genomic DNA. Concerning the study's data processing: The number of nucleated cells in each sample was estimated by amplification of reference gene primers within the assay. Sequence reads were collapsed and filtered to measure the absolute abundance of every unique TCRbeta CDR3 rearrangement. For each sample, productive Simpson clonality was calculated as the square root of Simpson's diversity index across productive rearrangements. TCRdb obtained this table from immuneACCESS and retained in-frame rearrangements with V and J assigned. These tables miss some clones; where compared with another copy, unresolved V genes account for less than half of the shortfall, and the remainder is unexplained. Clone size and the V and J calls come from that table; the DNA yielded D and trimming. The sample table records 40,000 to 50,000 clones; more than 70% of these occur just once. Of the sample, 2% to 2.5% is held by the ten largest clones.

Regarding this clone: Its antigen is unknown. Base-call qualities are not available, and no considerably larger clone is one nucleotide away.

Whole blood was collected in K2EDTA tubes by collaborating institutions according to the institutions' own protocols. For TCRbeta analysis, collaborator samples were shipped as frozen whole blood, as isolated PBMCs, or as DNA extracted from either sample type. This receptor was obtained from a woman aged 60-75 years with acute or convalescent COVID-19. The sequenced sample was peripheral blood. The rearrangement combines TRBV30 with TRBJ2-1, with TRBD1 tentatively as D gene (5 bases match). The CDR3 region has the sequence CAWARTIHEQFF. The nucleotide sequence reads as follows: TGTGCCTGGGCCCGGACAATCCATGAGCAGTTCTTC.